One T cell receptor beta chain is described in this entry. It lacks a known antigen. The sample holds no much larger clone one base away, and base qualities are not on file. Systemically healthy Caucasian individuals from Russia, some 40 in total and aged about 6 to 95 years, were included as donors. Each donor gave around 9.5 milliliters of peripheral blood, collected into EDTA-treated Vacutainer tubes. PBMCs were isolated by Ficoll-Paque density-gradient centrifugation, with at least 6 million obtained per sample. Trizol reagent was used to extract total RNA from PBMCs, with at least 5.5 micrograms per sample. For every donor, flow cytometry on a PBMC aliquot measured the percentage of naive CD45RAhigh/CD27high T cells. Library preparation employed 5' RACE. This sample was sequenced with an Illumina HiSeq 2500. A second PCR of roughly 7 to 12 cycles was run with a J-beta primer mix and a sample-barcoded 5' primer. Each TCR beta cDNA molecule received a unique molecular identifier from a template-switch 5' adaptor carrying 12 random nucleotides. At least 3 million CDR3-containing paired-end reads were obtained from each sample. First-strand cDNA was synthesized from all RNA with the Mint cDNA synthesis kit, primed by a TRBC-specific oligonucleotide. After uracil-DNA glycosylase treatment, a first 18-cycle PCR used universal primers M1SS and BC2_uni_R on all cDNA. From the authors' description of their analysis: Each sample was normalized by randomly selecting 1 million high-quality reads, each carrying a distinct molecular identifier. Instead of being binned into consensus sequences, reads with shared molecular identifiers were discarded. MiTCR, run with a Q25 quality threshold and the strictest error-elimination algorithm, handled CDR3 identification, clonotype clustering and error correction. A nonparametric unseen species model with Euler transformation was used to estimate lower-bound total TCR beta diversity. TCRdb trimmed public reads at Q25 via fastp, called clones via MiXCR and kept in-frame beta chains. Duplicate CDR3 protein sequences are folded into a single record with the most common DNA and genes. The V and J calls, along with clone size, are taken from TCRdb and not from the paper's own processing. The sample table lists about a million distinct CDR3 sequences, just over 50% of them with a count of one. About 21% of the sample belongs to the ten largest clones.

The sample belongs to a study of blood T cells in healthy people across ages (dated by TCRdb to 2014 to 2015). Background for the entire study: In model experiments, template switching captured roughly one uniquely barcoded TCR beta cDNA molecule for every two T cells. Age-related changes in TCR beta repertoire diversity were measured in the study by deep sequencing normalized with unique cDNA molecular identifiers. Four age groups were formed from the donors: young (average approximately 17 years), middle-aged (roughly 38), aged (around 68) and long-lived (around 82). Donors of different ages were randomly distributed across sequencing lanes to avoid experimental bias. The study analyzed two additional independent replicas of 1 million unique cDNA reads from the same blood draw for two donors, one aged 18 to 29 and one aged 80 or older. Points the paper makes about the study in general: Compared with the aged group, more naive CD4+ T cells, fewer expanded clones and increased TCR diversity were shown by the long-lived group, suggesting age selection. Estimates of total diversity from one million sequenced T cells were regarded as lower bounds and underestimates. A strong correlation was found between observed TCR beta diversity and the percentage of naive T cells measured by flow cytometry. Observed TCR beta diversity per million T cells fell roughly linearly with age, and a significant reduction was already apparent by age around 40. Because donor CMV infection status was unknown, age-related changes in expanded clonotypes were potentially confounded. Because profiling used bulk unsorted PBMCs, naive and antigen-experienced compartments could not be compared conclusively.

Counted from cysteine to phenylalanine, this CDR3 has 16 amino acids. The only DNA kept is the CDR3, 48 bases in frame from the first base. CDR1 and CDR2, per the germline V gene (reference sequence), are DFQATT and SNEGSKA. V lost 3 bases and J lost 2 bases, and the count of bases not matched to a germline gene is 11. The sequence was obtained from a woman aged 55 to 70 in good health. The sequence is built from TRBV20-1 and TRBJ2-7; the junction holds 9 bases that match TRBD1. Material: blood. The nucleotide sequence reads TGCAGTGCTAGCCCTAGCGACAGGGGGGTTACCTACGAGCAGTACTTC. Its protein product is CSASPSDRGVTYEQYF.